This TCR beta chain was observed in a study of T cells after posttransplantation cyclophosphamide. This clone appeared a few times. J was trimmed by 1 base and V by 3 bases; bases with no gene match: 4. There are 15 residues in the CDR3. Germline lookup yields CDR1 SGHDT and CDR2 YYEEEE. Assay used: immunoSEQ multiplex PCR; TCRdb lists only in-frame clones, some missing. Observed in the sample are tens of thousands of clones, none of them singletons. V gene TRBV5-6 combines with J gene TRBJ2-3; 8 bases match TRBD2. The TCR comes from a woman in her forties or fifties in good health and a related stem cell transplant donor. Sequencing was performed on PBMCs. The CDR3 region is CASSWLTSGTDTQYF. The CDR3 bases are TGTGCCAGCAGCTGGTTGACTAGCGGCACAGATACGCAGTATTTT.